This TCR beta chain is from a study of cytomegalovirus exposure and HLA in healthy donors. Study-wide background: An earlier analysis identified some 110 million unique TCR beta sequences in about 179 million T cells. Study outcomes and limitations: Highest at DRB1 and lowest at HLA-C, TCR association rates differed among HLA loci in a later analysis. Some highly shared sequence variants likely arose as a pipeline artifact. In vitro, three CMV-associated chains proved specific for CMV antigens.

Vbeta (60) and Jbeta (13) primers were used in the PCR. The table came from immunoSEQ multiplex PCR; TCRdb's copy has only in-frame clones and leaves some out. This table has fewer than 250,000 clones, over 70% appearing once. Worth noting for this clone: Its antigen is not known.

Germline V gene lookup returns CDR1 SGDLS and CDR2 YYNGEE. V lost 7 bases and J 4 bases, leaving 20 bases between the germline ends. The CDR3 runs to 16 residues. The sequenced sample was PBMCs. The rearrangement links TRBV9 to TRBJ2-2, with a tentative D call TRBD2 (5 bases). The sequence came from a woman in her 30s in good health and CMV-seropositive. The CDR3 DNA sequence: TGTGCCAGCCAAGTGGGCCGGGGTCCCAGCACCGGGGAGCTGTTTTTT. Translated: CASQVGRGPSTGELFF.